The next 21 T cell receptor beta chains were all read from a single sample in a study of a mutant IDH1 vaccine in newly diagnosed glioma. Antigens of these TCRs are unknown. Indicated time point: week 11, during vaccination. With topical imiquimod, each dose of the vaccine consisted of 300 ug of mutant IDH1 20-mer peptide. Assay used: immunoSEQ multiplex PCR; TCRdb lists only in-frame clones, some missing. Found here are approximately 24,000 clones, around 77% of them singletons; the top ten hold 9% to 10%. The sequencing used PBMCs, collected from a glioma patient whose treatment included an IDH1 peptide vaccine. These receptor sequences come from a young woman with glioma.

The chain has TRBV9 and TRBJ1-2, with D tentatively TRBD1 (5 bases). V gave up 0 bases and J gave up 5 bases, with 20 bases separating them. Per germline, CDR1 SGDLS and CDR2 YYNGEE. The CDR3 is 17 amino acids. The CDR3 bases are TGTGCCAGCAGCGTAGACCCGACAGAGCCCGGATTATATGGCTACACCTTC. Amino acid sequence: CASSVDPTEPGLYGYTF.

This chain links TRBV13 with TRBJ2-7; a weak D match, TRBD1 (7 bases). This CDR3 is 15 amino acids long. Trimming took 4 bases from V and 0 from J, leaving 13 bases between them. Germline V gives CDR1 PRHDT, CDR2 FYEKMQ (reference sequence). The CDR3: CASSSNRGGSYEQYF. The CDR3 region has the DNA TGTGCCAGCAGCTCGAACAGGGGAGGCTCCTACGAGCAGTACTTC. The full variable domain, completed using reference TRBV13 and TRBJ2-7, is AAGVIQSPRHLIKEKRETATLKCYPIPRHDTVYWYQQGPGQDPQFLISFYEKMQSDKGSIPDRFSAQQFSDYHSELNMSSLELGDSALYFCASSSNRGGSYEQYFGPGTRLTVT.

The J gene is TRBJ2-7, the V gene TRBV5-1; TRBD1 matches 11 bases. This CDR3 is 15 amino acids long. Germline CDR1 SGHRS, CDR2 YFSETQ. Unmatched junction bases numbered 5, after V lost 2 bases and J lost 4 bases. CDR3 sequence: CASSFRGQGGYEQYF. The DNA for the CDR3 is TGCGCCAGCAGCTTTCGGGGACAGGGGGGGTACGAGCAGTACTTC.

V usage is TRBV10-3 and J usage is TRBJ2-4; 10 positions agree with TRBD2. Trimming removed 5 bases from V and 7 bases from J; junction bases left unmatched: 5. The CDR3 extends over 14 amino acids. Germline V gene lookup returns CDR1 ENHRY and CDR2 SYGVKD. The CDR3 DNA is TGTGCCATCAGTTCTAGCGGGAGCGGCAACATTCAGTACTTC. This translates into CAISSSGSGNIQYF.

The chain uses TRBV5-1 and TRBJ1-1; 7 nucleotides line up with TRBD1. V was clipped by 0 bases and J by 4 bases; unmatched bases: 6. The CDR3 consists of 15 residues. In germline, CDR1 is SGHRS, CDR2 YFSETQ. Here the CDR3 reads CASSLDPGDSTEAFF. The CDR3, as DNA: TGCGCCAGCAGCTTGGATCCAGGGGACAGCACTGAAGCTTTCTTT.

This clone was counted once. The V call is TRBV4-3, the J call TRBJ2-7, with TRBD1 as a possible D gene (8 bases). V was pared by 4 bases and J by 0 bases, with 25 bases between. The germline V gene has CDR1 LGHNA and CDR2 YSLEER. The CDR3 loop spans 19 amino acids. The CDR3 DNA is TGCGCCAGCAGCCGAGGACAGGGTGGAGGAGCGGGAACCTCCTACGAGCAGTACTTC. Amino acids: CASSRGQGGGAGTSYEQYF.

This clone was seen only once. The V gene is TRBV6-6, the J gene TRBJ1-5; 9 bases line up with TRBD1. CDR1 and CDR2 (germline): MNHNY, SVGAGI (reference sequence). The CDR3 sequence is 13 residues long. The V and J ends lost 6 bases and 6 bases, in that order; junction bases with no gene match: 3. CDR3 sequence (DNA): TGTGCCAGCAGCCCGGGACAGGGTCAGCCCCAGCATTTT. As protein: CASSPGQGQPQHF.

The chain links TRBV6-5 to TRBJ1-5, with 9 bases matching TRBD1. CDR1 is MNHEY and CDR2 is SVGAGI in the germline V gene. The J segment lost 6 bases and the V segment lost 2 bases, leaving 2 bases of the junction unmatched. The CDR3 covers 14 residues. The CDR3 sequence: CASSYQTGGQPQHF. The CDR3 coding sequence is TGTGCCAGCAGTTACCAGACAGGGGGTCAGCCCCAGCATTTT.

The chain joins TRBV10-2 to TRBJ1-1, with 8 bases identical to TRBD1. Germline lookup yields CDR1 WSHSY and CDR2 SAAADI. V trimming: 6 bases; J trimming: 4 bases; junction bases outside the gene matches: 4. The CDR3 length is 13 residues. The CDR3 region is CASSGQGFTEAFF. The CDR3 DNA reads as TGCGCCAGCAGCGGACAGGGCTTCACTGAAGCTTTCTTT.

The J gene is TRBJ1-2, the V gene TRBV5-4, with D possibly being TRBD1 (6 bases). Germline CDR1 reads SGHNT; CDR2 reads YYREEE (reference sequence). This CDR3 comprises 14 residues. Trimming cost V 0 bases and J 5 bases, with 11 bases left between them. DNA of the CDR3: TGTGCCAGCAGCTTGGGACAGGTCCGTTATGGCTACACCTTC. Its translation is CASSLGQVRYGYTF.

The CDR3 DNA is TGTGCCAGCAGCCAGGGGAGGGATTACGAGCAGTACTTC. This sequence encodes CASSQGRDYEQYF. The genes are TRBV4-2 and TRBJ2-7, with 7 bases identical to TRBD2. In germline, CDR1 is LGHNA, CDR2 YNFKEQ. V lost 3 bases to trimming and J lost 4 bases; unmatched junction nucleotides: 3. The CDR3 is 13 residues long.

In DNA, the CDR3 is TGTGCCAGCAGCTTTTCTGGGAGCTACGAGCAGTACTTC. Its protein product is CASSFSGSYEQYF. The J gene is TRBJ2-7, the V gene TRBV7-9, with a tentative D call TRBD2 (5 bases). Germline-derived CDR1 and CDR2 are SEHNR and FQNEAQ (reference sequence). The V end lost 3 bases, the J end lost 3 bases, and 9 bases lay between the germline ends. The CDR3 totals 13 residues. Variable domain in full (rest from reference TRBV7-9 and TRBJ2-7): DTGVSQNPRHKITKRGQNVTFRCDPISEHNRLYWYRQTLGQGPEFLTYFQNEAQLEKSRLLSDRFSAERPKGSFSTLEIQRTEQGDSAMYLCASSFSGSYEQYFGPGTRLTVT.

The chain couples TRBV5-6 to TRBJ2-7; D is ambiguous. The germline V gene encodes CDR1 SGHDT and CDR2 YYEEEE. V lost 6 bases, J lost 3 bases, and 16 bases lay in between. The CDR3 has 14 amino acids. CDR3 in amino acids: CASTRTSINYEQYF. The CDR3 coding sequence is TGTGCCAGCACTAGGACCTCGATCAACTACGAGCAGTACTTC.

This clone has a handful of counts. The rearrangement joins TRBV19 to TRBJ1-5; TRBD1 is a possible D gene (5 bases). The CDR3 runs 17 residues. CDR1 is LNHDA, CDR2 SQIVND, per germline (reference sequence). Deletions cut 0 bases from V and 1 base from J, with 13 bases between. CDR3 in amino acids: CASSIDLSGASNQPQHF. Here the CDR3 DNA reads TGTGCCAGTAGTATAGATCTATCCGGGGCGAGCAATCAGCCCCAGCATTTT. Together with reference TRBV19 and TRBJ1-5, the CDR3 gives the full variable domain: DGGITQSPKYLFRKEGQNVTLSCEQNLNHDAMYWYRQDPGQGLRLIYYSQIVNDFQKGDIAEGYSVSREKKESFPLTVTSAQKNPTAFYLCASSIDLSGASNQPQHFGDGTRLSIL.

This clone showed up just once. The chain combines TRBV18 with TRBJ2-7; D is unclear. Trimming removed 3 bases at V and 4 bases at J, with 10 bases between. The CDR3 loop spans 13 amino acids. CDR1 and CDR2 (germline): KGHSH, LQKENI. CDR3 region: CASSPRQAYEQYF. The DNA for the CDR3 is TGTGCCAGCTCACCTCGGCAGGCATACGAGCAGTACTTC.

The chain recombines TRBV11-3 with TRBJ2-7; 10 bases align to TRBD1. Germline values: CDR1 SGHNT, CDR2 YENEEA. Germline trimming cut 7 bases from V and 3 bases from J; bases unmatched to any gene: 6. This CDR3 has 14 residues. CDR3 residues: CASTLRTGGYEQYF. CDR3 DNA: TGTGCCAGCACCCTAAGGACAGGGGGCTACGAGCAGTACTTC.

This sequence joins TRBV5-8 and TRBJ1-1; D is unclear. In germline, CDR1 is SGHTS, CDR2 YDEGEE. The CDR3 length is 14 residues. Deletions cut 5 bases from V and 0 bases from J, with 11 bases between. The CDR3 reads CASSSGDMNTEAFF. The CDR3 coding sequence is TGTGCCAGCAGTTCAGGAGATATGAACACTGAAGCTTTCTTT.

A few counts support this clone. This chain connects TRBV7-9 to TRBJ1-2; D ambiguous. Germline loops: CDR1 SEHNR, CDR2 FQNEAQ (reference sequence). The CDR3 is 13 amino acids. The V and J ends lost 7 bases and 8 bases respectively, with 17 bases between them. The CDR3 region is CASTQRSSGGYTF. The DNA for the CDR3 is TGTGCCAGCACCCAAAGGAGTTCAGGAGGCTACACCTTC. The full variable domain, with the rest looked up from reference TRBV7-9 and TRBJ1-2, is DTGVSQNPRHKITKRGQNVTFRCDPISEHNRLYWYRQTLGQGPEFLTYFQNEAQLEKSRLLSDRFSAERPKGSFSTLEIQRTEQGDSAMYLCASTQRSSGGYTFGSGTRLTVV.

The gene calls are TRBV2 and TRBJ2-3; TRBD2 might be the D (6 bases). The germline V and J ends were trimmed by 6 bases and 4 bases, with 8 bases remaining between them. CDR1 and CDR2 (germline): SNHLY, FYNNEI. This CDR3 has 12 residues. The DNA of the CDR3 is TGTGCCAGCAGGACGGGAGCAGATACGCAGTATTTT. Its translation: CASRTGADTQYF.

The rearrangement uses TRBV7-2 and TRBJ2-1; D may be TRBD2 (5 bases). CDR1 and CDR2 from the germline V gene are SGHTA and FQGNSA. CDR3 length: 18 residues. Trimming took off 4 bases at V and 5 bases at J, with 24 bases between the two ends. CDR3 amino acids: CASSSPQGGRALNNEQFF. The CDR3 region has the DNA TGTGCCAGCAGCTCCCCCCAAGGCGGGCGGGCACTGAACAATGAGCAGTTCTTC.

This sequence joins TRBV28 and TRBJ2-1, with D possibly TRBD2 on 5 matching bases. Germline lookup yields CDR1 MDHEN and CDR2 SYDVKM. The ends were cut back, 5 bases at V and 0 bases at J, with 17 bases in the middle. The length of the CDR3 is 17 residues. The CDR3 here is CASSGPGVTNSYNEQFF. In DNA, the CDR3 is TGTGCCAGCAGTGGCCCCGGGGTCACAAACTCCTACAATGAGCAGTTCTTC.